This T cell receptor (beta chain) was sequenced in a study of post-analysis software for immune sequencing data. This CDR3 has 13 amino acids. The germline V gene encodes CDR1 SGHTA and CDR2 FQGNSA. Unique molecular identifiers had been added to the TCR beta cDNA libraries. TCRdb reprocessed the PCR reads with MiXCR, giving one entry per CDR3 protein. The table has some 690,000 distinct CDR3 sequences, 25% to 30% seen once. As regards this clonotype: No antigen is known for it.

Study results and caveats: TRBV segments more frequent in patients than in controls numbered five and included TRBV5-6, TRBV5-1 and TRBV20-1.

This sequence originates from a girl between 5 and 17 years old with multiple sclerosis. Source material: blood. The chain recombines TRBV7-2 with TRBJ2-1; D may be TRBD1 or TRBD2 (5 bases each). The CDR3 reads CATSPGPYNEQFF. CDR3 in DNA: TGTGCAACCAGCCCGGGGCCCTACAATGAGCAGTTCTTC.